The entry below describes one T cell receptor (beta chain). Its antigen is not identified. The method was immunoSEQ multiplex PCR; TCRdb's version includes in-frame clones alone and lacks a portion of them. The sample consists of about 16,000 clones, approximately 76% of them appearing once. The entry originates in a study of CD4+ T cells in melanoma. Germline V gene lookup returns CDR1 LNHDA and CDR2 SQIVND (reference sequence). Trimming removed 8 bases from V and 0 bases from J, with 16 bases in between. CDR3 length: 15 amino acids. Study conclusions and caveats: In melanoma, neoantigen-specific CD4+ T cells reportedly differed in differentiation state. A reported correlation linked neoantigen-specific CD4+ T cells to CD8+, macrophage and B cell function.

The sequenced sample consisted of cells from a culture (not recorded whether cultured in vitro). The chain joins TRBV19 to TRBJ1-2, with D perhaps TRBD1 (5 bases). The TCR was taken from a human donor with melanoma. In nucleotides, the CDR3 is TGTGCCAGTTACATCCCGGGGGGACCTAACTATGGCTACACCTTC. Translation: CASYIPGGPNYGYTF.